The 25 T cell receptor beta chains below come from one sample, sequenced in a study of tumor-infiltrating lymphocytes in primary liver carcinoma. Reverse transcription of approximately 0.55 ug total RNA with a constant-region primer produced TCR beta cDNA. Libraries covering TCR beta were generated through three nested multiplex PCR rounds (using a slightly modified ARM-PCR). Primers for the first two PCR rounds were TRBV1-TRBV30 forward primers and a C-beta reverse primer (about 11 cycles per round). TCRdb re-called the multiplex PCR reads through MiXCR, storing one row per CDR3 protein. Among approximately 110,000 distinct CDR3 sequences listed, 64% were seen once. Unsorted bulk tissue of roughly 18-31 mg yielded co-extracted RNA and DNA. Sequenced input: liver tumor tissue from sampling region 3. The subset here: tumor region T3, left-lateral pole. The receptors were gathered from a woman aged 60-75 years with primary liver carcinoma and hepatitis B virus infection.

Comment on this clonotype: Sequence at one end of the junction differs from germline and may be a read error. V gene TRBV11-2 combines with J gene TRBJ2-1; D call uncertain. Looked up from germline, CDR1 is SGHAT and CDR2 is FQNNGV. The CDR3 length is 13 residues. Written as DNA, the CDR3 is TGTGCCAGCAGCTTATTGCAGAGCAATGAGCAGTCCTTT. It translates to CASSLLQSNEQSF.

Regarding this clonotype: A much larger clone is a single base away; this may be a read error. This likely comes from a read error, as the CDR3 has no conserved phenylalanine or tryptophan at its end. The chain combines TRBV12-3 or TRBV12-4 with TRBJ1-4; no definite D call. This CDR3 has 14 residues. Here the CDR3 DNA reads TGTGCCAGCAGTTTGGAGTGGGCTAATGAAGAACTGTTTTTG. Amino acids: CASSLEWANEELFL.

Only a few counts were recorded for this clonotype. Since a much larger clone is just one base distant, this may be a read error. V is TRBV6-5 and J is TRBJ2-7; a weak D match, TRBD1 (6 bases). The germline V gene has CDR1 MNHEY and CDR2 SVGAGI. The CDR3 is made up of 17 amino acids. V lost 0 bases and J lost 7, with 22 bases in between. The CDR3 protein is CASSYSVRGTGLREQYF. CDR3 sequence (DNA): TGTGCCAGCAGTTACTCTGTCCGCGGAACAGGGTTGAGGGAGCAGTACTTC.

Comments on this clonotype: Its ends do not fully match the called genes, so a read error is possible. This rearrangement joins TRBV11-2 to TRBJ1-5; TRBD1 is a possible D gene (6 bases). CDR3 length: 13 residues. Germline CDR1 and CDR2: SGHAT and FQNNGV. CDR3 protein: CASSTTGNQPRHF. CDR3 coding DNA: TGCGCCAGCAGCACCACAGGGAATCAGCCCCGGCATTTT.

This clonotype was seen many times. The CDR3 spells CASSVSGDGRTQYF. CDR3 bases: TGTGCCAGCAGTGTTTCAGGGGATGGAAGGACGCAGTATTTT. V usage is TRBV6-1 and J usage is TRBJ2-3; D might be TRBD1 (6 bases). This CDR3 comprises 14 residues. Trimming shortened V by 4 bases and J by 9 bases, and 17 bases separated the two germline ends. CDR1 and CDR2 from the germline V gene are MNHNS and SASEGT.

The V and J genes are TRBV28 and TRBJ2-1; D remains unclear. The length of the CDR3 is 18 residues. Between the trimmed V and J ends, which lost 7 bases and 3 bases, there was a span of 25 bases. Germline V lookup: CDR1 MDHEN, CDR2 SYDVKM. CDR3 in amino acids: CASIYLLLDTDNYNEQFF. The DNA of the CDR3 is TGTGCCAGCATTTACCTTCTGCTCGACACCGATAACTACAATGAGCAGTTCTTC.

In this sample, this clonotype turned up many times. For the CDR3, the DNA is TGTGCCAGCAGCCAAGATGCGCGGGAGGTCCGGGTGGATGAGCAGTTCTTC. Protein: CASSQDAREVRVDEQFF. The J gene is TRBJ2-1, the V gene TRBV4-2; 8 nucleotides agree with TRBD2. The germline V gene has CDR1 LGHNA and CDR2 YNFKEQ. The length of the CDR3 is 17 residues. V gave up 0 bases and J gave up 8 bases; unmatched junction bases: 12.

To note about this clonotype: Because the CDR3 is missing its conserved closing phenylalanine or tryptophan, this is likely a read error. No DNA is shown, since the ends of the CDR3 on it are uncertain; the CDR3 is the one TCRdb lists. The chain recombines TRBV11-2 with TRBJ1-3. Germline assignment: CDR1 SGHAT and CDR2 FQNNGV. The CDR3 comprises 18 residues, both ends counted. CDR3 residues: CASSSHLPTDSSGNTVYI.

The chain combines TRBV28 with TRBJ2-3; TRBD1 matches 9 bases. CDR3 size: 20 residues. Germline CDR1 is MDHEN and CDR2 is SYDVKM. J gave up 4 bases and V 2 bases, and 19 bases lay outside the gene matches. In DNA form, the CDR3 reads TGTGCCAGCAGTTTAGGCGGGACAGGGCACCAGCGGGATTTGTCAGATACGCAGTATTTT. This sequence encodes CASSLGGTGHQRDLSDTQYF.

With regard to this clonotype: A read error may explain this, as a much larger clone is one base away. The chain has TRBV5-6 and TRBJ2-7; 7 bases line up with TRBD2. CDR1 and CDR2 from the germline V gene are SGHDT and YYEEEE. This CDR3 region has 16 residues. CDR3 amino acids: CASRRRRAGVGYDQYF. DNA for the CDR3: TGTGCCAGCCGTCGTCGAAGGGCGGGAGTGGGCTACGACCAGTACTTC.

This clonotype was seen a few times. A much larger clonotype is one base distant, so this may be a read error. The CDR3 sequence: CSVEWTSGTGNEQFF. The DNA for the CDR3 is TGCAGCGTTGAATGGACTAGCGGGACGGGGAATGAGCAGTTCTTC. This chain links TRBV29-1 with TRBJ2-1; 12 bases agree with TRBD2. This CDR3 comprises 15 residues. Trimming took 2 bases from V and 7 from J; bases not matched to a gene: 6. Germline CDR1 and CDR2: SQVTM and ANQGSEA.

Points on this clonotype: Without the conserved terminal phenylalanine or tryptophan, this CDR3 likely stems from a read error. The chain recombines TRBV7-3 with TRBJ2-2; possibly TRBD1 or TRBD2 for D (6 bases each). The CDR3 runs to 14 residues. Trimming left V 1 base short and J 6 bases short, with 9 bases between. The germline V gene encodes CDR1 SGHTA and CDR2 FQGTGA. The chain's CDR3 is CASSLIGGPGELFL. CDR3 bases: TGTGCCAGCAGCTTAATAGGGGGGCCCGGGGAGCTGTTTTTA.

The genes are TRBV20-1 and TRBJ2-5; TRBD2 aligns across 8 bases. CDR1 DFQATT and CDR2 SNEGSKA come from the germline V gene (reference sequence). This CDR3 contains 13 residues. Trimming took 6 bases from V and 5 from J; bases not matched to a gene: 8. DNA for the CDR3: TGCAGTGCCAGGGTCGGGGGGGTCGAGACCCAGTACTTC. As protein: CSARVGGVETQYF.

Worth noting for this clonotype: At one of its ends the junction is not consistent with the germline gene, which may arise from a read error. The rearrangement uses TRBV29-1 and TRBJ2-2, with D possibly matching TRBD2 (6 bases). The germline V gene encodes CDR1 SQVTM and CDR2 ANQGSEA. The CDR3 is 13 residues long. DNA of the CDR3: TGCAGCGTCACAGGACACTCGGGCGGGGACCTGTTTTTT. Translation: CSVTGHSGGDLFF.

This clonotype was seen just once. One end of the junction varies from germline; a read error may be responsible. The chain recombines TRBV7-3 with TRBJ1-3, with D uncertain. Germline CDR1 and CDR2: SGHTA and FQGTGA. This CDR3 region has 16 residues. The CDR3 sequence is CASSLTAPSSGNTIYF. CDR3 DNA: TGTGCCAGCAGCTTAACGGCACCGAGCTCTGGGAACACCATATATTTT.

With regard to this clonotype: A clone one base away is much larger, so this may be a read error. The chain recombines TRBV6-5 with TRBJ1-3, with D uncertain. The germline V gene encodes CDR1 MNHEY and CDR2 SVGAGI. The CDR3 contains 15 residues. The CDR3 coding sequence is TGTGGCAGCACCAGTTGGGCCTTTGGGGGAAACACCATATATTTT. It is translated as CGSTSWAFGGNTIYF.

Only one count was recorded for this clonotype. The chain has TRBV4-2 and TRBJ2-2, with no clear D. The germline gives CDR1 LGHNA, CDR2 YNFKEQ. V was cut by 10 bases and J by 6 bases, with 15 bases left in between. The CDR3 has 13 amino acids. This CDR3 is CANNQERAGELFF. CDR3 bases: TGTGCCAACAACCAAGAGCGAGCCGGGGAGCTGTTTTTT.

This clonotype was observed a few times. The CDR3 protein is CASKGSWGFNTEAFF. For the CDR3, the DNA is TGTGCCAGCAAGGGCAGCTGGGGTTTCAACACTGAAGCTTTCTTT. The rearrangement uses TRBV28 and TRBJ1-1; D not resolved. Germline V lookup: CDR1 MDHEN, CDR2 SYDVKM. CDR3 length equals 15 residues. The V gene lost 7 bases and the J gene lost 2 bases, with 17 bases spanning the gap.

The table lists this clonotype with many counts. V and J are TRBV5-1 and TRBJ2-1, with 11 bases identical to TRBD1. V gave up 4 bases and J gave up 10 bases; unmatched junction bases: 13. Germline-derived CDR1 and CDR2 are SGHRS and YFSETQ. The CDR3 loop spans 16 amino acids. The CDR3 DNA follows: TGCGCCAGCAGCCCGCGAGGACAGGGGGCTGATCGGGAGCAGTTCTTC. This gives the protein CASSPRGQGADREQFF.

Comment on this clonotype: A junction end diverges from the germline sequence, so it may reflect a read error. The chain carries TRBV29-1 and TRBJ2-3, with D possibly matching TRBD2 (5 bases). This CDR3 region has 14 residues. Germline loops: CDR1 SQVTM, CDR2 ANQGSEA. CDR3 sequence (DNA): TGCACCGTTGCCCCGTCTATGGCGGGTGATACGCAGTATTTT. It is translated as CTVAPSMAGDTQYF.

The count of this clonotype is one. The missing conserved phenylalanine or tryptophan at the end of this CDR3 makes a read error likely. J is TRBJ2-2 and V is TRBV13, with 8 bases matching TRBD1. Germline V gene data show CDR1 as PRHDT and CDR2 as FYEKMQ (reference sequence). CDR3 length equals 16 residues. CDR3 bases: TGTACCAGCAGCCGATGGACAGGGATCGACACCGGGGAGCTGTTTCTT. Translating it yields CTSSRWTGIDTGELFL.

CDR3 DNA sequence: TGTGCCAGTAACTATGGACTAGCGGGAGTACTGAGCACAGATACGCAGTATTTT. This translates into CASNYGLAGVLSTDTQYF. The gene calls are TRBV11-2 and TRBJ2-3; the match to TRBD2 covers 13 bases. This CDR3 has 18 amino acids. Germline values: CDR1 SGHAT, CDR2 FQNNGV. The V gene end was trimmed by 9 bases and the J gene end by 0 bases; junction bases not matched to a gene: 12.

This clonotype was detected only a few times. The V gene is TRBV2, the J gene TRBJ2-7; 7 nucleotides match TRBD2. Germline lookup yields CDR1 SNHLY and CDR2 FYNNEI. J gave up 3 bases and V 8 bases, and 7 bases lay outside the gene matches. The CDR3 consists of 13 residues. The DNA of the CDR3 is TGTGCCAGCCTGGCGGGAGCTCTCTACGAGCAGTACTTC. This codes for CASLAGALYEQYF.

This clonotype was recorded at least ten times. V gene TRBV29-1 combines with J gene TRBJ2-7; D may be TRBD1 (6 bases). The CDR3 is 15 amino acids. The ends were cut back, 0 bases at V and 0 bases at J, with 12 bases in the middle. Germline V gives CDR1 SQVTM, CDR2 ANQGSEA. CDR3 loop: CSVEEGTPGSYEQYF. The DNA for the CDR3 is TGCAGCGTTGAAGAAGGGACACCAGGCTCCTACGAGCAGTACTTC.

Many counts were recorded for this clonotype. The CDR3: CASSLQGLNSGANVLTF. The CDR3 bases are TGTGCCAGCAGCTTACAGGGCCTGAACTCTGGGGCCAACGTCCTGACTTTC. The chain links TRBV7-3 to TRBJ2-6; TRBD1 is a possible D gene (5 bases). Germline V gene lookup returns CDR1 SGHTA and CDR2 FQGTGA. Between the trimmed V and J ends, which lost 2 bases and 0 bases, there was a span of 11 bases. CDR3 size: 17 residues.